This T cell receptor (beta chain) was documented in a study of early T cells in non-severe SARS-CoV-2 infection. The germline V gene encodes CDR1 MGHRA and CDR2 YSYEKL. The V gene lost 1 base and the J gene lost 4 bases, with 14 bases spanning the gap. This CDR3 has 15 amino acids. Tagging with unique molecular identifiers was applied to individual cDNA molecules. TCRdb processed the 5' RACE reads anew with MiXCR; each CDR3 protein has one entry. Seen here are 35,000 to 45,000 distinct CDR3 sequences, about 9.3% observed once, and the top ten hold about 12%. Material: whole blood. The clonotype comes from an adult who was a healthcare worker with PCR-confirmed SARS-CoV-2 infection or an uninfected control (not recorded which). The rearrangement uses TRBV4-1 and TRBJ2-7, with D uncertain. The CDR3 region has the DNA TGCGCCAGCAGCCAAGGGGGTACTGAAGTATACGAGCAGTACTTC. This gives the protein CASSQGGTEVYEQYF.